This is a list of T cell receptor beta chains from one sample in a study of T cell changes during pregnancy in multiple sclerosis. Sequenced by immunoSEQ multiplex PCR; TCRdb stores in-frame clones only, minus some. The sample holds tens of thousands of clones, 94% seen once. This specimen was CD4+ T cells from peripheral blood mononuclear cells, taken after pregnancy. The receptors derive from a female donor with multiple sclerosis, enrolled in a pregnancy study. CDR3s include the opening cysteine and the closing phenylalanine or tryptophan. A D gene is named only where the DNA matches it firmly. The listing skips clone size in some rows; elsewhere it reads once, few, many or a size class.

TRBV5-4	.	TRBJ2-7	15	TRBD2	CASSLGGRETYEQYF	TGTGCCAGCAGCTTGGGCGGGAGGGAAACCTACGAGCAGTACTTC
TRBV7-2	.	TRBJ2-3	17	TRBD1	CASSLGGGARGADTQYF	TGTGCCAGCAGCTTAGGAGGGGGCGCGAGAGGAGCAGATACGCAGTATTTT
TRBV5-1	.	TRBJ2-1	14	.	CASSLATLAPEQFF	TGCGCCAGCAGCTTGGCAACCCTAGCGCCTGAGCAGTTCTTC
TRBV5-6	.	TRBJ1-3	14	.	CASSFPSFGNTIYF	TGTGCCAGCAGCTTCCCCTCTTTCGGAAACACCATATATTTT
TRBV7-2	.	TRBJ1-2	12	.	CASSLGTASYTF	TGTGCCAGCAGCTTAGGGACAGCCTCCTACACCTTC
TRBV6-6	.	TRBJ2-1	14	.	CASTLAKGYNEQFF	TGTGCCAGCACCCTGGCGAAGGGGTACAATGAGCAGTTCTTC
TRBV28	few	TRBJ1-2	11	.	CASSDSYGYTF	TGTGCCAGCAGTGACAGCTATGGCTACACCTTC
TRBV6-6	once	TRBJ2-1	15	TRBD2	CAGTSGSSGRNEQFF	TGTGCCGGGACTAGCGGGAGTTCTGGGCGCAATGAGCAGTTCTTC
TRBV14	.	TRBJ2-5	16	TRBD2	CASSQGALARVETQYF	TGTGCCAGCAGCCAAGGGGCACTAGCGAGGGTGGAGACCCAGTACTTC
TRBV27	.	TRBJ2-7	14	.	CASSLYGETHEQYF	TGTGCCAGCAGTTTATATGGGGAGACCCACGAGCAGTACTTC
TRBV5-4	.	TRBJ2-7	15	TRBD1	CASSEPKGQGYEQYF	TGTGCCAGCAGCGAACCTAAGGGACAGGGCTACGAGCAGTACTTC
TRBV7-2	.	TRBJ2-5	18	.	CASSLAAAGLGGYGTQYF	TGTGCCAGCAGCTTAGCTGCAGCCGGACTGGGAGGTTACGGGACCCAGTACTTC
TRBV28	once	TRBJ2-7	15	.	CASSLLGPAGYEQYF	TGTGCCAGCAGTTTACTAGGGCCGGCGGGCTACGAGCAGTACTTC
TRBV27	.	TRBJ2-7	16	TRBD1	CASKPLLDRAVYEQYF	TGTGCCAGCAAGCCCCTTTTGGACAGGGCGGTCTACGAGCAGTACTTC
TRBV9	.	TRBJ2-7	15	.	CASSVHPGRLNEQYF	TGTGCCAGCAGCGTTCACCCAGGGCGCCTGAACGAGCAGTACTTC
TRBV6-6	.	TRBJ1-2	13	.	CASSSQGGYGYTF	TGTGCCAGCAGTTCCCAGGGAGGCTATGGCTACACCTTC
TRBV28	.	TRBJ2-2	17	.	CASSRFQGQGNTGELFF	TGTGCCAGCAGTCGCTTTCAGGGTCAGGGGAACACCGGGGAGCTGTTTTTT
TRBV19	.	TRBJ1-1	17	.	CASSISWIRQANTEAFF	TGTGCCAGTAGTATAAGTTGGATCAGGCAGGCTAACACTGAAGCTTTCTTT
TRBV7-6	.	TRBJ2-5	16	TRBD2	CASSLDASGGQETQYF	TGTGCCAGCAGCTTAGATGCTAGCGGGGGACAAGAGACCCAGTACTTC
TRBV7-8	.	TRBJ2-1	15	TRBD2	CASSLRTSGSFEQFF	TGTGCCAGCAGCTTAAGAACTAGCGGGAGTTTTGAGCAGTTCTTC
TRBV28	.	TRBJ2-6	21	TRBD2	CASSPYGTSGRAPSGANVLTF	TGTGCCAGCAGTCCATACGGGACTAGCGGGAGGGCCCCATCCGGGGCCAACGTCCTGACTTTC
TRBV15	.	TRBJ2-1	18	TRBD2	CATSRLHVGLAGGEEQFF	TGTGCCACCAGCAGGCTACACGTGGGACTAGCGGGAGGTGAAGAGCAGTTCTTC
TRBV29-1	.	TRBJ2-7	16	TRBD1	CSVGGTGLLPTYEQYF	TGCAGCGTGGGGGGGACAGGGCTTTTACCTACCTACGAGCAGTACTTC
TRBV30	.	TRBJ2-7	13	.	CAWGLKGVDEQYF	TGTGCCTGGGGGTTGAAAGGGGTGGACGAGCAGTACTTC
TRBV6-5	.	TRBJ1-1	14	.	CASTRSTFRTEAFF	TGTGCCAGCACCCGGAGTACGTTCCGCACTGAAGCTTTCTTT
TRBV7-8	.	TRBJ2-2	17	.	CASSLVRGREGTGELFF	TGTGCCAGCAGCTTAGTGCGGGGCCGCGAGGGAACCGGGGAGCTGTTTTTT
TRBV4-1	.	TRBJ2-7	16	TRBD1	CASSQPGTAVAHEQYF	TGCGCCAGCAGCCAGCCCGGGACAGCTGTCGCCCACGAGCAGTACTTC
TRBV2	once	TRBJ2-7	15	.	CASSSNMVTSYEQYF	TGTGCCAGCAGTTCAAACATGGTTACCTCCTACGAGCAGTACTTC
TRBV30	.	TRBJ2-7	11	.	CASQGEDEQYF	TGTGCCTCCCAGGGTGAGGACGAGCAGTACTTC
TRBV18	.	TRBJ2-1	15	.	CASSPGQNPYNEQFF	TGTGCCAGCTCACCAGGGCAGAACCCCTACAATGAGCAGTTCTTC
TRBV4-3	.	TRBJ2-5	15	.	CASRRSLELGETQYF	TGCGCCAGCAGACGGAGCCTGGAGCTGGGAGAGACCCAGTACTTC
TRBV6-5	.	TRBJ2-1	14	.	CASKGTGSYNEQFF	TGTGCCAGCAAAGGGACTGGGTCCTACAATGAGCAGTTCTTC
TRBV5-1	.	TRBJ2-7	13	.	CASSRGLHYEQYF	TGCGCCAGCAGCCGAGGACTCCACTACGAGCAGTACTTC
TRBV5-1	once	TRBJ2-6	16	.	CASRGSTSSGANVLTF	TGCGCCAGCAGGGGCAGCACCTCCTCTGGGGCCAACGTCCTGACTTTC
TRBV2	.	TRBJ1-2	14	.	CASSEARTDYGYTF	TGTGCCAGCAGTGAAGCCAGGACAGACTATGGCTACACCTTC
TRBV28	once	TRBJ2-1	14	.	CASRGLEAYNEQFF	TGTGCCAGCCGGGGTCTGGAGGCGTACAATGAGCAGTTCTTC